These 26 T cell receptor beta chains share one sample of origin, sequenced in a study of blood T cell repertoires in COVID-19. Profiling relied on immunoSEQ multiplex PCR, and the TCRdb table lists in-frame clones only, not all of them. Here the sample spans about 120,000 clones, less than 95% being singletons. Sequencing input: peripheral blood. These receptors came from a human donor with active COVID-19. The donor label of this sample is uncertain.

DNA for the CDR3: TGTGCCAGCAGTTACTCGGGTAGCGGGGGCCGGGAGACCCAGTACTTC. Encoded protein: CASSYSGSGGRETQYF. The V gene is TRBV6-6, the J gene TRBJ2-5; TRBD2 matches at 9 bases. The V and J ends lost 0 bases and 5 bases, in that order; junction bases with no gene match: 7. The CDR3 consists of 16 residues. CDR1 and CDR2 (germline): MNHNY, SVGAGI (reference sequence).

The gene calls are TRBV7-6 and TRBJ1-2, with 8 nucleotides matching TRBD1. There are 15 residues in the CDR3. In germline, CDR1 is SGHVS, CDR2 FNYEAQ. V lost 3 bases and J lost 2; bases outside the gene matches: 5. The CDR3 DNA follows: TGTGCCAGCAGCTTGACAGGGGTCCTGAACTATGGCTACACCTTC. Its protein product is CASSLTGVLNYGYTF.

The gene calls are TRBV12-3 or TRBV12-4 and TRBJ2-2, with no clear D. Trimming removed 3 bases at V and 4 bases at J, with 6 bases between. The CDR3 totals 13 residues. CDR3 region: CASSFQSTGELFF. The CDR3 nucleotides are TGTGCCAGCAGTTTTCAGTCCACCGGGGAGCTGTTTTTT.

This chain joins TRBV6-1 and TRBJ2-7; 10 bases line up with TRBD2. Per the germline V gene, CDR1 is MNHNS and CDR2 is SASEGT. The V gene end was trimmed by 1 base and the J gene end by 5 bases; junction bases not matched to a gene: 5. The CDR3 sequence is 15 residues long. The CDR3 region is CASSEVAGGIHEQYF. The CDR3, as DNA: TGTGCCAGCAGTGAAGTAGCGGGGGGCATTCACGAGCAGTACTTC.

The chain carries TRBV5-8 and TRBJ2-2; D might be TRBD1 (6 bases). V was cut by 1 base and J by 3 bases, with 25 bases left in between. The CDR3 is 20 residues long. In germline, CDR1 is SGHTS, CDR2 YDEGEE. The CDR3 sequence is CASSLRIPGHLDNYTGELFF. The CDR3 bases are TGTGCCAGCAGCTTGAGGATTCCGGGACACCTGGACAACTACACCGGGGAGCTGTTTTTT. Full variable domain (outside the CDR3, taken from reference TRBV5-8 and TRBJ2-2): EAGVTQSPTHLIKTRGQQATLRCSPISGHTSVYWYQQALGLGLQFLLWYDEGEERNRGNFPPRFSGRQFPNYSSELNVNALELEDSALYLCASSLRIPGHLDNYTGELFFGEGSRLTVL.

CDR3 in DNA: TGCGCCAGCAGCTCACCGGGACAGGGACCTTCCTACACCTTC. Its protein product is CASSSPGQGPSYTF. The chain uses TRBV5-1 and TRBJ1-2, with 9 positions matching TRBD1. Germline trimming cut 3 bases from V and 10 bases from J; bases unmatched to any gene: 10. The CDR3 runs 14 residues. Germline values: CDR1 SGHRS, CDR2 YFSETQ.

CDR3 loop: CASSGTSGAYNEQFF. CDR3 coding DNA: TGCGCCAGCAGCGGAACTAGCGGAGCTTACAATGAGCAGTTCTTC. V usage is TRBV5-1 and J usage is TRBJ2-1; 8 positions agree with TRBD2. Germline lookup yields CDR1 SGHRS and CDR2 YFSETQ. This CDR3 has 15 amino acids. The V gene end was trimmed by 4 bases and the J gene end by 4 bases; junction bases not matched to a gene: 7.

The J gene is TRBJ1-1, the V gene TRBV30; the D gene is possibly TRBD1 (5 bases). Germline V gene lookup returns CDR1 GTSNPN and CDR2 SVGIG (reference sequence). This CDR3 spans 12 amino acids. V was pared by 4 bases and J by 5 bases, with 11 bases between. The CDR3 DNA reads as TGTGCCTGGACCTGGGGGGGAACTGAAGCTTTCTTT. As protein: CAWTWGGTEAFF.

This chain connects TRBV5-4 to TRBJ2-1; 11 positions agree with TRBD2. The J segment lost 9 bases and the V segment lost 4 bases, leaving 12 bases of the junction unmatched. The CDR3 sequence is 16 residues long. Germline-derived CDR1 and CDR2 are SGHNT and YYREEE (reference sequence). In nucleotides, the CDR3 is TGTGCCAGCAGCCCCCGGGGTAGCGGGGGGGCAGTTGAGCAGTTCTTC. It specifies CASSPRGSGGAVEQFF.

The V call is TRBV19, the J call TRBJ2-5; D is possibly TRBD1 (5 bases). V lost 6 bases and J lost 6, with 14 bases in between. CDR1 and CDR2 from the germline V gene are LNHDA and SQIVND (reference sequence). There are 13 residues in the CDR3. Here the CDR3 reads CASRPTDEKTQYF. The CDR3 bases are TGTGCCAGTAGACCGACAGACGAGAAGACCCAGTACTTC.

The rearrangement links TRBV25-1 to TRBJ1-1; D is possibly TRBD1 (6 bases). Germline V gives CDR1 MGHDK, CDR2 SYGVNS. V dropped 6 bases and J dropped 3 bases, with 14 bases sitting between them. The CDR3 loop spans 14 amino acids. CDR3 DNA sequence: TGTGCCAGCAGCGAAACAGGGTACTACACTGAAGCTTTCTTT. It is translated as CASSETGYYTEAFF.

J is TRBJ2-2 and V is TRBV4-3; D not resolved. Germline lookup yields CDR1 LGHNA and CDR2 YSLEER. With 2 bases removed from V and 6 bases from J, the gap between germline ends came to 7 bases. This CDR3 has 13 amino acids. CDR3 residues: CASSQIPAGELFF. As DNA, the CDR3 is TGCGCCAGCAGCCAAATCCCGGCCGGGGAGCTGTTTTTT.

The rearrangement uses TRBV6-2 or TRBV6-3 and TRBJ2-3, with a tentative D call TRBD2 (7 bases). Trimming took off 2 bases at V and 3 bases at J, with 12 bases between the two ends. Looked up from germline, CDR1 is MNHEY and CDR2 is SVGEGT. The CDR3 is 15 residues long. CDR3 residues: CASSYLGRGTDTQYF. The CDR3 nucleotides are TGTGCCAGCAGTTACCTAGGGAGGGGGACAGATACGCAGTATTTT.

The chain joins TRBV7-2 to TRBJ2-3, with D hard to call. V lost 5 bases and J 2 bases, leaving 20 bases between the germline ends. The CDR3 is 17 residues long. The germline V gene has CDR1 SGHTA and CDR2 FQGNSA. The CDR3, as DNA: TGTGCCAGCAGCACACCACAGATCCAAACCCTCACAGATACGCAGTATTTT. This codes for CASSTPQIQTLTDTQYF.

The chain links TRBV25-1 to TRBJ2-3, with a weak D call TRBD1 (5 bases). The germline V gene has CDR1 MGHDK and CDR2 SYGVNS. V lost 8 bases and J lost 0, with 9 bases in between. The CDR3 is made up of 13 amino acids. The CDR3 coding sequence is TGTGCCAGCGGGGCAGCTAGCACAGATACGCAGTATTTT. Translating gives CASGAASTDTQYF. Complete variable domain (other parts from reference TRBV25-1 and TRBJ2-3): EADIYQTPRYLVIGTGKKITLECSQTMGHDKMYWYQQDPGMELHLIHYSYGVNSTEKGDLSSESTVSRIRTEHFPLTLESARPSHTSQYLCASGAASTDTQYFGPGTRLTVL.

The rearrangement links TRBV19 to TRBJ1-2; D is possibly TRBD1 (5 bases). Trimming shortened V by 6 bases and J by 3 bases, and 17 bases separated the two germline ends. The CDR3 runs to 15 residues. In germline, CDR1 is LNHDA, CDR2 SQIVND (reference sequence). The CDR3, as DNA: TGTGCCAGTAGGCTCGGGACTCCACACTACTATGGCTACACCTTC. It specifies CASRLGTPHYYGYTF.

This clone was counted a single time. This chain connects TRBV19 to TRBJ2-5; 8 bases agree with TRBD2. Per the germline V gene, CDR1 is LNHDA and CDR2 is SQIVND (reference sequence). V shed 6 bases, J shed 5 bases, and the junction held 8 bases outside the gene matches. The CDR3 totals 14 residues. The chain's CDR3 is CASRQAGVGETQYF. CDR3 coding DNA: TGTGCCAGTAGACAAGCGGGGGTCGGGGAGACCCAGTACTTC.

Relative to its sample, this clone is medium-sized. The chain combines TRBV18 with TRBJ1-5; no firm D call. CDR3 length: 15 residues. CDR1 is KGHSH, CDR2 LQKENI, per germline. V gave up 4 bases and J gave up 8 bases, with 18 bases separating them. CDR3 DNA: TGTGCCAGCTCACTAGCGAGTCCCGGGAGCGAGCCCCAGCATTTT. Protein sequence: CASSLASPGSEPQHF.

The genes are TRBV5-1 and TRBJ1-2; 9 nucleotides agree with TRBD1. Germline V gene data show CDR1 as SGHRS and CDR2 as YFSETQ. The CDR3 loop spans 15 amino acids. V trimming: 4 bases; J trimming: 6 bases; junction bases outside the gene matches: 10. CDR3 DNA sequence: TGCGCCAGCAGCCCCTGGCCCCGGACAGGGGATGGCTACACCTTC. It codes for CASSPWPRTGDGYTF.

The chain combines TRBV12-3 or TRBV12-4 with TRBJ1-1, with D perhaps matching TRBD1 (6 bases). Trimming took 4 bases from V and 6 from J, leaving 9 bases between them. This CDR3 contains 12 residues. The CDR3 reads CASSYTGSEAFF. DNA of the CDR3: TGTGCCAGCAGTTATACAGGGTCTGAAGCTTTCTTT.

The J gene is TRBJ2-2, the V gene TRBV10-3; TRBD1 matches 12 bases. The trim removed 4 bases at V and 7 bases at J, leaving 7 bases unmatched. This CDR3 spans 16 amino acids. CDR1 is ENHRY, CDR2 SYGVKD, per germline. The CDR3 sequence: CAISARDRGLSGELFF. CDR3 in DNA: TGTGCCATCAGTGCCCGGGACAGGGGGCTCAGCGGGGAGCTGTTTTTT.

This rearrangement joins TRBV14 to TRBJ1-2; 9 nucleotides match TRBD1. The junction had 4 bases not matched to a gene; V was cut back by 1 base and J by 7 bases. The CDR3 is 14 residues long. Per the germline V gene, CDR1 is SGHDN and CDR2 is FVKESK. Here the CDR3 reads CASSQGQGVRGYTF. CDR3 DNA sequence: TGTGCCAGCAGCCAAGGACAGGGGGTTCGTGGCTACACCTTC.

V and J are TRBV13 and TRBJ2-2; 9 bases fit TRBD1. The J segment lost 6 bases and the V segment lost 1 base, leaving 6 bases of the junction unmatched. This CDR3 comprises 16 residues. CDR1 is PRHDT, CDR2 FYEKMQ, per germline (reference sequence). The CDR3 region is CASSLAGTGIAGELFF. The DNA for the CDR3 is TGTGCCAGCAGCTTAGCCGGGACAGGGATCGCCGGGGAGCTGTTTTTT.

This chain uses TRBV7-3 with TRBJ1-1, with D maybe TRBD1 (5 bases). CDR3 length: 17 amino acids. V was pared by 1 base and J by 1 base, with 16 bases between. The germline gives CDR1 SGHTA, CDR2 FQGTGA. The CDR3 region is CASSLMAQGLPNTEAFF. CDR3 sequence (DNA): TGTGCCAGCAGCTTAATGGCCCAGGGACTGCCGAACACTGAAGCTTTCTTT.

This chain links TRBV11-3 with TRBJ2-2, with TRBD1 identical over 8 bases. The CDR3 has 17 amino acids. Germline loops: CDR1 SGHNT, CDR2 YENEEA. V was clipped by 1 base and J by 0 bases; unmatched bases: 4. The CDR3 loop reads CASSLARTGTNTGELFF. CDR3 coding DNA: TGTGCCAGCAGCTTAGCCCGGACAGGGACGAACACCGGGGAGCTGTTTTTT.

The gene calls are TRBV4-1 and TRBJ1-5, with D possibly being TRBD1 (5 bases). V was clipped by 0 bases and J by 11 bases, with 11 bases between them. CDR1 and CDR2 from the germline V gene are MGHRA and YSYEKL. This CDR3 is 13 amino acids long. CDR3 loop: CASSQDLGDSQHF. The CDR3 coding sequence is TGCGCCAGCAGCCAAGATTTAGGGGATTCCCAGCATTTT.